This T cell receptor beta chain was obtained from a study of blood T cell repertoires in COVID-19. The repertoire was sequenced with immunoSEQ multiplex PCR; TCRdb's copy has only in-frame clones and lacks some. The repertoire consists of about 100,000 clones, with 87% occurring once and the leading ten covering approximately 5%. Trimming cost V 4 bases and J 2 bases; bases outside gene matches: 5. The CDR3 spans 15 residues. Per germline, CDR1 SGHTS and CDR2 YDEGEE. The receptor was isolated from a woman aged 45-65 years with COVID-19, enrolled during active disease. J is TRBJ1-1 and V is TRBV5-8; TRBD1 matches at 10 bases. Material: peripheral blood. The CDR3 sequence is CASSEGDRGNTEAFF. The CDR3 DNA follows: TGTGCCAGCAGCGAAGGGGACAGGGGAAACACTGAAGCTTTCTTT.